This TCR beta chain was sequenced for a study of Tregs in tolerant kidney transplant recipients. The table came from immunoSEQ multiplex PCR; TCRdb's copy has only in-frame clones and leaves some out. The sample has 50,000 or so clones, about nine tenths seen once. A word on this clone: Its matching antigen is unknown.

Findings and caveats of the study: Tregs expanded with activated donor B cells seemed most donor-specific.

V was pared by 3 bases and J by 4 bases, with 13 bases between. Germline assignment: CDR1 SEHNR and CDR2 FQNEAQ (reference sequence). This CDR3 is built from 14 residues. Mixed chimerism was transient after nonmyeloablative marrow transplants from related graft donors. Sequenced material: CD8+ T cells from blood (PBMCs), taken 24 months after the transplant. This chain uses TRBV7-9 with TRBJ2-7; weak D call: TRBD1 (6 bases). This TCR was sampled from a human patient who received a combined kidney and bone marrow transplant. Part of the T cell pool may stem from the graft donor. The CDR3 loop reads CASSFPGAKYEQYF. CDR3 DNA sequence: TGTGCCAGCAGCTTCCCAGGGGCCAAGTACGAGCAGTACTTC.